The 18 T cell receptor beta chains below come from one sample, sequenced in a study of vaccination and CD4 T cells after COVID-19. These TCRs are of unknown antigen specificity. An Oncomine TCR Beta short-read assay was used to sequence the DNA from cultured CD4+ T cells. TCRdb ran MiXCR on the PCR reads and lists one entry per CDR3 protein. The sample shows approximately 13,000 distinct CDR3 sequences, 40% to 60% of them seen only once. The treatment here: approximately 9-day PBMC culture with coronavirus spike peptide pools or control peptides (ViraFEST assay). The specimen sequenced was CD4+ T cells from blood, cultured in vitro. Source of these receptors: a human donor who had recovered from COVID-19.

This clonotype has a single count. The DNA is left out, because the CDR3 cannot be placed on it with certainty; the CDR3 is given as TCRdb lists it. The chain uses TRBV12-1 and TRBJ2-7; the tabulated D call, TRBD1, remains unverified against the DNA. TRBV12-1 is described as a pseudogene. The CDR3 spans 15 residues, counting both ends. CDR3 residues: CASSFAPGISYEQYF.

This chain connects TRBV18 to TRBJ1-2, with D possibly matching TRBD1 (5 bases). Deletions cut 0 bases from V and 4 bases from J, with 9 bases between. The CDR3 consists of 14 residues. CDR1 is KGHSH and CDR2 is LQKENI in the germline V gene. The CDR3 region is CASSPPDSSYGYTF. The CDR3 DNA reads as TGTGCCAGCTCACCACCTGACAGCTCCTATGGCTACACCTTC.

The chain is built from TRBV11-2 and TRBJ1-3; D might be TRBD1 (6 bases). The CDR3 sequence is 15 residues long. Germline V gene sequence: CDR1 SGHAT, CDR2 FQNNGV. Deletions cut 5 bases from V and 2 bases from J, with 13 bases between. The CDR3 DNA is TGTGCCAGCAGCCCAACGGGGGCAACTGGAAACACCATATATTTT. It yields the protein CASSPTGATGNTIYF.

The genes are TRBV20-1 and TRBJ1-6; no clear D. Germline assignment: CDR1 DFQATT and CDR2 SNEGSKA (reference sequence). V was pared by 3 bases and J by 7 bases, with 7 bases between. This CDR3 region has 12 residues. The CDR3 nucleotides are TGCAGTGCTAGTTCCGCGAATTCACCCCTCCACTTT. Translation: CSASSANSPLHF.

The V call is TRBV6-2 or TRBV6-3, the J call TRBJ2-3, with 10 bases lining up with TRBD2. Germline CDR1 reads MNHEY; CDR2 reads SVGEGT. The CDR3 totals 16 residues. The V gene end was trimmed by 2 bases and the J gene end by 0 bases; junction bases not matched to a gene: 2. Here the CDR3 reads CASSYPLAGSTDTQYF. CDR3 sequence (DNA): TGTGCCAGCAGTTACCCACTAGCGGGAAGCACAGATACGCAGTATTTT.

V usage is TRBV20-1 and J usage is TRBJ2-7, with D possibly being TRBD2 (6 bases). This CDR3 has 14 amino acids. Germline V lookup: CDR1 DFQATT, CDR2 SNEGSKA (reference sequence). CDR3 amino acids: CSVGRRGGSYEQYF. CDR3 nucleotides: TGCAGCGTGGGGCGGCGGGGTGGCTCCTACGAGCAGTACTTC.

The sample holds one count of this clonotype. One junction end does not reproduce the germline sequence, and a read error may be involved. The chain recombines TRBV19 with TRBJ1-4, with a tentative D call TRBD1 (5 bases). The CDR3 loop spans 12 amino acids. Germline V gene data show CDR1 as LNHDA and CDR2 as SQIVND (reference sequence). CDR3 protein: CASSANRNLVTF. The CDR3 DNA follows: TGTGCCAGTAGTGCAAACAGGAACCTTGTTACTTTT.

The V gene is TRBV7-9, the J gene TRBJ1-1; D possibly corresponds to TRBD1 (6 bases). The V and J ends lost 4 bases and 1 base respectively, with 13 bases between them. The length of the CDR3 is 15 residues. Germline V gene lookup returns CDR1 SEHNR and CDR2 FQNEAQ (reference sequence). CDR3 loop: CASSWSRDTNTEAFF. CDR3 bases: TGTGCCAGCAGCTGGTCCCGGGACACGAACACTGAAGCTTTCTTT.

This clonotype was found once. The rearrangement uses TRBV12-3 or TRBV12-4 and TRBJ1-5; D gene uncertain. The CDR3 has 13 amino acids. Trimming shortened V by 5 bases and J by 10 bases, and 15 bases separated the two germline ends. CDR3 coding DNA: TGTGCCAGCAGTCAGAGCCTAATCCTTCCCCAGCATTTT. As protein: CASSQSLILPQHF.

This clonotype was seen more than once but under ten times. The gene calls are TRBV4-1 and TRBJ2-5; maybe TRBD2 (5 bases). Germline loops: CDR1 MGHRA, CDR2 YSYEKL. The CDR3 length is 17 residues. The ends were cut back, 3 bases at V and 4 bases at J, with 21 bases in the middle. CDR3 sequence: CASSQPYRGGEGETQYF. The CDR3 DNA is TGCGCCAGCAGCCAGCCCTATCGGGGTGGTGAAGGAGAGACCCAGTACTTC.

This chain links TRBV20-1 with TRBJ1-3, with unresolved D. The germline V gene encodes CDR1 DFQATT and CDR2 SNEGSKA (reference sequence). CDR3 length: 11 amino acids. The germline V and J ends were trimmed by 4 bases and 3 bases, with 4 bases remaining between them. The CDR3 sequence is CSAKFGNTIYF. In nucleotides, the CDR3 is TGCAGTGCTAAGTTTGGAAACACCATATATTTT.

This rearrangement joins TRBV2 to TRBJ2-3; 7 bases map to TRBD1. The CDR3 is 12 amino acids. J lost 5 bases, V lost 7 bases, and 3 bases had no gene match. CDR1 is SNHLY, CDR2 FYNNEI, per germline. The CDR3 region is CASNRGGDTQYF. CDR3 bases: TGTGCCAGCAACAGGGGTGGAGATACGCAGTATTTT.

This chain uses TRBV20-1 with TRBJ1-2, with D possibly matching TRBD1 (6 bases). The CDR3 has 17 residues. Germline V lookup: CDR1 DFQATT, CDR2 SNEGSKA (reference sequence). V lost 5 bases and J 5 bases, leaving 27 bases between the germline ends. Here the CDR3 DNA reads TGCAGTGCTTCGGACAGAGCGTCATCTGGGAAGGGGTATGGCTACACCTTC. Protein sequence: CSASDRASSGKGYGYTF.

The V and J genes are TRBV10-3 and TRBJ1-1, with 8 bases aligning to TRBD1. The CDR3 totals 16 residues. CDR1 ENHRY and CDR2 SYGVKD come from the germline V gene. J lost 6 bases, V lost 2 bases, and 11 bases had no gene match. This CDR3 is CAISENWGQVTSEAFF. CDR3 sequence (DNA): TGTGCCATCAGTGAGAATTGGGGACAGGTGACGTCTGAAGCTTTCTTT.

V is TRBV24-1 and J is TRBJ2-3; D is ambiguous. The germline V and J ends were trimmed by 3 bases and 5 bases, with 11 bases remaining between them. The CDR3 sequence is 14 residues long. CDR1 and CDR2 from the germline V gene are KGHDR and SFDVKD. CDR3 in amino acids: CATSDILPGDTQYF. In DNA form, the CDR3 reads TGTGCCACCAGTGATATCCTCCCCGGAGATACGCAGTATTTT.

This clonotype turned up a few times. The chain joins TRBV6-1 to TRBJ2-7; 11 bases are shared with TRBD2. The length of the CDR3 is 14 residues. J gave up 7 bases and V 8 bases, and 10 bases lay outside the gene matches. Germline lookup yields CDR1 MNHNS and CDR2 SASEGT. The CDR3 region has the DNA TGTGCCAGCTTAGCGGGAGGGTCCCGGAGAGAGCAGTACTTC. This sequence encodes CASLAGGSRREQYF.

This clonotype was seen more than once but under ten times. The chain recombines TRBV6-1 with TRBJ1-6; D is possibly TRBD1 (6 bases). The length of the CDR3 is 15 residues. Germline CDR1 is MNHNS and CDR2 is SASEGT. The V and J ends lost 5 bases and 14 bases respectively, with 22 bases between them. The CDR3 sequence: CASSRNMRAGTTLHF. CDR3 nucleotide sequence: TGTGCCAGCAGTCGTAATATGCGAGCCGGGACAACCCTCCACTTT.

This clonotype is medium-sized by share. The chain carries TRBV5-1 and TRBJ2-5; perhaps TRBD1 as D (5 bases). Trimming shortened V by 1 base and J by 2 bases, and 9 bases separated the two germline ends. The V gene's germline CDR1 is SGHRS and CDR2 YFSETQ. The CDR3 totals 14 residues. CDR3 sequence reads: CASSLTTGQETQYF. Written as DNA, the CDR3 is TGCGCCAGCAGCTTGACCACAGGACAAGAGACCCAGTACTTC.